Each of the 30 T cell receptor beta chains below was sequenced from the same sample in a study of cytomegalovirus exposure and HLA in healthy donors. Profiling relied on immunoSEQ multiplex PCR, and the TCRdb table lists in-frame clones only, not all of them. The sample includes 110,000 to 150,000 clones, about 86% seen only once; the top ten take roughly 7.7%. The specimen was PBMCs. Receptors were obtained from a woman between 18 and 29 years old in good health and CMV-seropositive.

The chain carries TRBV5-1 and TRBJ2-3; 8 nucleotides align to TRBD2. Germline V CDR1 and CDR2: SGHRS, YFSETQ. V dropped 1 base and J dropped 1; count of bases not matched to a gene: 8. This CDR3 is 17 amino acids long. This CDR3 reads CASSLLSGSWGTDTQYF. The CDR3 coding sequence is TGCGCCAGCAGCTTGCTCAGCGGGAGCTGGGGCACAGATACGCAGTATTTT. Full variable domain (missing parts from reference TRBV5-1 and TRBJ2-3): KAGVTQTPRYLIKTRGQQVTLSCSPISGHRSVSWYQQTPGQGLQFLFEYFSETQRNKGNFPGRFSGRQFSNSRSEMNVSTLELGDSALYLCASSLLSGSWGTDTQYFGPGTRLTVL.

Only a few counts were recorded for this clone. The chain links TRBV4-1 to TRBJ1-5, with 10 bases identical to TRBD1. Germline-derived CDR1 and CDR2 are MGHRA and YSYEKL. V shed 1 base and J 4 bases; nucleotides not matched to a gene: 1. The CDR3 is made up of 15 amino acids. This CDR3 is CASSQGGQGNQPQHF. CDR3 nucleotides: TGCGCCAGCAGCCAAGGGGGACAGGGGAATCAGCCCCAGCATTTT.

V usage is TRBV6-5 and J usage is TRBJ2-7; 8 bases match TRBD2. Germline V lookup: CDR1 MNHEY, CDR2 SVGAGI. This CDR3 has 16 residues. V lost 2 bases and J lost 0; bases outside the gene matches: 6. The CDR3 bases are TGTGCCAGCAGTTACCGGGGGGGGTTTAGCTCCTACGAGCAGTACTTC. This gives the protein CASSYRGGFSSYEQYF.

The chain uses TRBV27 and TRBJ1-2; D unclear. Trimming pared 3 bases from V and 0 bases from J, leaving 8 bases between. This CDR3 comprises 14 residues. The V gene's germline CDR1 is MNHEY and CDR2 SMNVEV (reference sequence). CDR3 in amino acids: CASSLSGANYGYTF. The CDR3 nucleotides are TGTGCCAGCAGTTTGAGCGGAGCTAACTATGGCTACACCTTC.

CDR3 in DNA: TGTGCCAGCAGCTTAGGCCCGCCGGGGCGGGGGGGCCGGTCCTACGAGCAGTACTTC. Its protein product is CASSLGPPGRGGRSYEQYF. V is TRBV7-2 and J is TRBJ2-7; 9 nucleotides line up with TRBD2. The germline CDR1 and CDR2 sequences are SGHTA and FQGNSA. CDR3 length: 19 residues. After removal of 1 base from V and 1 base from J, the junction contained 14 bases not matched to a gene. The variable domain in full, completed from reference TRBV7-2 and TRBJ2-7, reads GAGVSQSPSNKVTEKGKDVELRCDPISGHTALYWYRQSLGQGLEFLIYFQGNSAPDKSGLPSDRFSAERTGGSVSTLTIQRTQQEDSAVYLCASSLGPPGRGGRSYEQYFGPGTRLTVT.

The CDR3 is CASTPGLARNEQFF. The CDR3 nucleotides read TGTGCCAGCACACCGGGACTAGCACGGAATGAGCAGTTCTTC. The chain is built from TRBV7-2 and TRBJ2-1; 9 bases agree with TRBD2. This CDR3 has 14 amino acids. Germline V gene lookup returns CDR1 SGHTA and CDR2 FQGNSA. The J segment lost 7 bases and the V segment lost 7 bases, leaving 8 bases of the junction unmatched.

The sample holds a few counts of this clone. The gene calls are TRBV6-5 and TRBJ2-7; 10 bases match TRBD2. Germline lookup yields CDR1 MNHEY and CDR2 SVGAGI. V shed 6 bases, J shed 4 bases, and the junction held 9 bases outside the gene matches. There are 15 residues in the CDR3. The CDR3 DNA follows: TGTGCCAGCAGGCCTCTTAGCGGGAGGTTTTACGAGCAGTACTTC. Its protein product is CASRPLSGRFYEQYF.

V usage is TRBV6-5 and J usage is TRBJ1-1, with a weak D call TRBD1 (5 bases). The V end lost 10 bases, the J end lost 5 bases, and 14 bases lay between the germline ends. This CDR3 contains 12 residues. Germline V CDR1 and CDR2: MNHEY, SVGAGI. This CDR3 is CATRLGETEAFF. CDR3 nucleotide sequence: TGTGCCACCCGCCTAGGGGAAACTGAAGCTTTCTTT.

J is TRBJ1-2 and V is TRBV27; TRBD1 is a possible D gene (6 bases). Trimming took off 3 bases at V and 5 bases at J, with 16 bases between the two ends. CDR1 and CDR2 (germline): MNHEY, SMNVEV (reference sequence). This CDR3 is built from 15 residues. CDR3 bases: TGTGCCAGCAGTTTGAGGGGGGGCGCTCAATATGGCTACACCTTC. Protein: CASSLRGGAQYGYTF.

Only one count was recorded for this clone. V gene TRBV6-5 combines with J gene TRBJ2-1; perhaps TRBD2 as D (6 bases). The germline V gene encodes CDR1 MNHEY and CDR2 SVGAGI. V lost 0 bases and J lost 4, with 13 bases in between. The CDR3 has 16 amino acids. This chain's CDR3 is CASSYSVTSFYNEQFF. The CDR3 DNA reads as TGTGCCAGCAGTTACTCAGTGACTAGTTTTTACAATGAGCAGTTCTTC.

This chain links TRBV5-5 with TRBJ2-7, with TRBD1 matching 11 bases. The CDR3 extends over 16 amino acids. J lost 6 bases, V lost 0 bases, and 8 bases had no gene match. Germline CDR1 and CDR2: SGHKS and YYEKEE (reference sequence). The CDR3 DNA reads as TGTGCCAGCAGCTTGGTGGGGGGACAGGGGGACTCCGAGCAGTACTTC. Translation gives CASSLVGGQGDSEQYF.

This clone showed up just once. CDR3 in DNA: TGTGCCAGTAGTAGGACTAGCGGGGGACTCAACACCGGGGAGCTGTTTTTT. It specifies CASSRTSGGLNTGELFF. The genes are TRBV19 and TRBJ2-2; 13 bases line up with TRBD2. CDR1 is LNHDA, CDR2 SQIVND, per germline (reference sequence). The J segment lost 2 bases and the V segment lost 4 bases, leaving 4 bases of the junction unmatched. CDR3 size: 17 residues.

V gene TRBV18 combines with J gene TRBJ2-7; D is perhaps TRBD1 (7 bases). Trimming shortened V by 4 bases and J by 5 bases, and 18 bases separated the two germline ends. The CDR3 runs to 15 residues. Looked up from germline, CDR1 is KGHSH and CDR2 is LQKENI. The CDR3 here is CASSRQGGQQDEQYF. The CDR3 region has the DNA TGTGCCAGCTCACGTCAGGGGGGACAGCAGGACGAGCAGTACTTC.

V is TRBV11-2 and J is TRBJ2-7; 8 positions match TRBD1. V gave up 5 bases and J gave up 6 bases; unmatched junction bases: 6. CDR1 and CDR2 (germline): SGHAT, FQNNGV. There are 13 residues in the CDR3. The CDR3 here is CASSPGTGGEQYF. The CDR3 coding sequence is TGTGCCAGCAGCCCCGGAACAGGGGGCGAGCAGTACTTC.

The rearrangement joins TRBV6-6 to TRBJ2-5; 13 nucleotides match TRBD2. The ends lost 6 bases at V and 3 bases at J; junction bases unmatched: 7. The length of the CDR3 is 16 residues. CDR1 and CDR2 from the germline V gene are MNHNY and SVGAGI (reference sequence). In nucleotides, the CDR3 is TGTGCCAGCAGCAGCCTGGGACTAGCGGGGAAAGAGACCCAGTACTTC. Protein sequence: CASSSLGLAGKETQYF.

The chain uses TRBV5-1 and TRBJ1-3; D gene unclear. The germline V gene encodes CDR1 SGHRS and CDR2 YFSETQ. The V and J ends lost 5 bases and 0 bases respectively, with 12 bases between them. The CDR3 runs 15 residues. In DNA, the CDR3 is TGCGCCAGCAGATCAACAGCGGGCTCTGGAAACACCATATATTTT. Translating it yields CASRSTAGSGNTIYF.

The chain is built from TRBV5-5 and TRBJ2-4; 9 nucleotides match TRBD1. Germline V gene data show CDR1 as SGHKS and CDR2 as YYEKEE (reference sequence). Unmatched junction bases numbered 7, after V lost 3 bases and J lost 6 bases. The CDR3 sequence is 15 residues long. CDR3: CASSYTGGVGNIQYF. In DNA, the CDR3 is TGTGCCAGCAGCTACACAGGGGGCGTAGGAAACATTCAGTACTTC.

The chain uses TRBV5-1 and TRBJ2-7; TRBD2 aligns across 7 bases. V gave up 4 bases and J gave up 5 bases; unmatched junction bases: 12. CDR3 length: 15 amino acids. From germline, CDR1 is SGHRS and CDR2 YFSETQ. The CDR3 sequence: CASSPGSGGGNEQYF. The CDR3 DNA reads as TGCGCCAGCAGCCCGGGGAGTGGCGGGGGAAACGAGCAGTACTTC.

V gene TRBV7-2 combines with J gene TRBJ1-2, with D maybe TRBD1 (6 bases). The V gene lost 2 bases and the J gene lost 4 bases, with 23 bases spanning the gap. The CDR3 spans 18 residues. Germline loops: CDR1 SGHTA, CDR2 FQGNSA. CDR3 sequence (DNA): TGTGCCAGCAGCTTAAGTAGTTACGGGGGGCCCATCGGCTATGGCTACACCTTC. Its protein product is CASSLSSYGGPIGYGYTF.

On this clone: One end of the junction fails to match germline, which may point to a read error. V and J are TRBV29-1 and TRBJ2-1; 7 nucleotides align to TRBD2. The CDR3 loop spans 13 amino acids. The germline gives CDR1 SQVTM, CDR2 ANQGSEA. The CDR3 reads CSVPLRDYDEQFF. DNA of the CDR3: TGCAGCGTCCCCCTCCGGGACTACGATGAGCAGTTCTTC.

This clone has a single count. V gene TRBV2 combines with J gene TRBJ1-2; the D is unclear. The germline V gene has CDR1 SNHLY and CDR2 FYNNEI. V was cut by 4 bases and J by 5 bases, with 5 bases left in between. The CDR3 length is 11 residues. This CDR3 is CASSARYGYTF. CDR3 sequence (DNA): TGTGCCAGCAGTGCGAGATATGGCTACACCTTC.

There are a few counts of this clone. The CDR3 sequence is CASSQRVDAEAFF. CDR3 nucleotide sequence: TGTGCCAGCTCTCAGAGGGTGGATGCTGAAGCTTTCTTT. J is TRBJ1-1 and V is TRBV18; D gene unclear. The V and J ends lost 6 bases and 6 bases respectively, with 14 bases between them. The CDR3 totals 13 residues. Germline V gene data show CDR1 as KGHSH and CDR2 as LQKENI.

The chain carries TRBV19 and TRBJ1-6; D remains ambiguous. V was pared by 5 bases and J by 10 bases, with 18 bases between. CDR1 and CDR2 (germline): LNHDA, SQIVND (reference sequence). CDR3 size: 15 residues. CDR3: CASSADKSKRSPLHF. In DNA, the CDR3 is TGTGCCAGTAGTGCCGACAAAAGCAAAAGGTCACCCCTCCACTTT.

This chain connects TRBV25-1 to TRBJ1-2; D call uncertain. V was clipped by 8 bases and J by 4 bases, with 17 bases between them. This CDR3 comprises 14 residues. Germline V gene data show CDR1 as MGHDK and CDR2 as SYGVNS. CDR3 coding DNA: TGTGCCAGCGATCCCGGAGCATCTTCCTATGGCTACACCTTC. Encoded protein: CASDPGASSYGYTF.

V and J are TRBV4-2 and TRBJ2-5; 8 bases are shared with TRBD2. CDR1 and CDR2 from the germline V gene are LGHNA and YNFKEQ. The V gene end was trimmed by 0 bases and the J gene end by 9 bases; junction bases not matched to a gene: 9. The CDR3 consists of 15 residues. CDR3 bases: TGTGCCAGCAGCCAAGATCGGGGGGGCCACGGGTCCCAGTACTTC. Encoded protein: CASSQDRGGHGSQYF.

CDR3 amino acids: CASSSGDRVPNEQFF. For the CDR3, the DNA is TGCGCCAGCAGCTCGGGGGACAGGGTTCCCAATGAGCAGTTCTTC. The V call is TRBV5-1, the J call TRBJ2-1; 9 bases map to TRBD1. Germline lookup yields CDR1 SGHRS and CDR2 YFSETQ. CDR3 length: 15 residues. V lost 3 bases, J lost 6 bases, and 7 bases stayed unmatched.

This rearrangement joins TRBV19 to TRBJ1-4; no reliable D call. The germline gives CDR1 LNHDA, CDR2 SQIVND (reference sequence). This CDR3 is built from 15 residues. The germline V and J ends were trimmed by 3 bases and 5 bases, with 13 bases remaining between them. Here the CDR3 DNA reads TGTGCCAGTAGTATGGCGGCAGCCCAAAATGAAAAACTGTTTTTT. Protein: CASSMAAAQNEKLFF. The variable domain in full, completed from reference TRBV19 and TRBJ1-4, reads DGGITQSPKYLFRKEGQNVTLSCEQNLNHDAMYWYRQDPGQGLRLIYYSQIVNDFQKGDIAEGYSVSREKKESFPLTVTSAQKNPTAFYLCASSMAAAQNEKLFFGSGTQLSVL.

The gene calls are TRBV4-2 and TRBJ2-1; 7 bases match TRBD2. V was clipped by 0 bases and J by 4 bases; unmatched bases: 9. CDR1 is LGHNA and CDR2 is YNFKEQ in the germline V gene. The CDR3 contains 17 residues. The CDR3 protein is CASSQDLGTNLYNEQFF. The CDR3 nucleotides are TGTGCCAGCAGCCAAGATCTCGGGACTAATCTATACAATGAGCAGTTCTTC.

The chain carries TRBV11-2 and TRBJ2-5; possibly TRBD1 for D (6 bases). The CDR3 is made up of 14 amino acids. V was shortened by 3 bases and J by 4 bases, with 12 bases between the two germline ends. CDR1 is SGHAT and CDR2 is FQNNGV in the germline V gene. The CDR3 region has the DNA TGTGCCAGCAGCTTCCTGGACAGTGTAGAGACCCAGTACTTC. It is translated as CASSFLDSVETQYF.

The gene calls are TRBV27 and TRBJ1-5; the D is unclear. CDR1 and CDR2 from the germline V gene are MNHEY and SMNVEV (reference sequence). The CDR3 covers 14 residues. V gave up 4 bases and J gave up 0 bases, with 7 bases separating them. The CDR3 coding sequence is TGTGCCAGCAGTTCCGGGAATAGCAATCAGCCCCAGCATTTT. It is translated as CASSSGNSNQPQHF.